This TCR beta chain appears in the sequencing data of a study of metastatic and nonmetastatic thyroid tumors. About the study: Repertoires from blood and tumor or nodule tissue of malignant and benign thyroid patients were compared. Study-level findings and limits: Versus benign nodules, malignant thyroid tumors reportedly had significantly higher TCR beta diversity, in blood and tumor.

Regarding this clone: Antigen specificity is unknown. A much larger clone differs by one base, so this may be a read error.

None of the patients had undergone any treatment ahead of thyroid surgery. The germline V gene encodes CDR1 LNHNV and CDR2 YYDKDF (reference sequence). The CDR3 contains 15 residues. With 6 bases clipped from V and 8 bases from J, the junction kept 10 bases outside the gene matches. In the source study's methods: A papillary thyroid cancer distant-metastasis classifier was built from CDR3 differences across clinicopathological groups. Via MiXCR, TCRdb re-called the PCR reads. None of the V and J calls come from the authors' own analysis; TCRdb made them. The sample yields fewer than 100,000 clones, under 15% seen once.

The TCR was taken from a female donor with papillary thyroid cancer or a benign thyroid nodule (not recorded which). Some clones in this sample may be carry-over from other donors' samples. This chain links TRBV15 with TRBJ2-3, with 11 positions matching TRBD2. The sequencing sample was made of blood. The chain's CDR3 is CATSTGLAGGSTQYF. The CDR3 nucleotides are TGTGCCACCAGTACTGGGCTAGCGGGGGGATCTACGCAGTATTTT. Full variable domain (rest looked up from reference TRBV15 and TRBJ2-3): DAMVIQNPRYQVTQFGKPVTLSCSQTLNHNVMYWYQQKSSQAPKLLFHYYDKDFNNEADTPDNFQSRRPNTSFCFLDIRSPGLGDTAMYLCATSTGLAGGSTQYFGPGTRLTVL.